Presented here are 3 T cell receptor beta chains from one specimen sequenced in a study of T-cell reconstitution after alpha-beta-depleted transplantation in children. Unique molecular identifiers were incorporated into the prepared TCRbeta library. TCRdb redid the calling of the PCR reads with MiXCR, one entry per CDR3 protein. The sample has about 980,000 distinct CDR3 sequences, about 26% seen once. The starting material was PBMCs, mostly from graft donor cells, obtained 360 days after TCRalphabeta/CD19-depleted stem cell transplant. These receptors came from a boy under three years old who had a stem cell transplant for SCID, so the T cells may come from the graft donor.

The gene calls are TRBV27 and TRBJ2-7; a possible D gene is TRBD1 (5 bases). The CDR3 runs 19 residues. Looked up from germline, CDR1 is MNHEY and CDR2 is SMNVEV (reference sequence). V was trimmed by 11 bases and J by 0 bases, leaving 32 bases between them. DNA for the CDR3: TGTGCCGTCGCCCCGCAGGGTTATAGGGCCCACCTTAGCTCCTACGAGCAGTACTTC. Translated, it gives CAVAPQGYRAHLSSYEQYF.

The V call is TRBV29-1, the J call TRBJ2-1, with 8 bases matching TRBD1. V was clipped by 8 bases and J by 3 bases; unmatched bases: 15. The CDR3 runs to 16 residues. Germline V lookup: CDR1 SQVTM, CDR2 ANQGSEA. The CDR3 DNA reads TGCAGCCCTGCATCCGAAGGACAGGGTAACTACAATGAGCAGTTCTTC. Its protein product is CSPASEGQGNYNEQFF.

This clonotype was counted a few times. Relative to the germline gene, one junction end is altered; a read error may explain this. V gene TRBV29-1 combines with J gene TRBJ1-2; 7 bases fit TRBD1. The V gene's germline CDR1 is SQVTM and CDR2 ANQGSEA. The CDR3 is 13 amino acids. The CDR3 coding sequence is TGCAGCGGTGAAGACAGGGAGACCTATGGCTACACCTTC. This encodes CSGEDRETYGYTF.